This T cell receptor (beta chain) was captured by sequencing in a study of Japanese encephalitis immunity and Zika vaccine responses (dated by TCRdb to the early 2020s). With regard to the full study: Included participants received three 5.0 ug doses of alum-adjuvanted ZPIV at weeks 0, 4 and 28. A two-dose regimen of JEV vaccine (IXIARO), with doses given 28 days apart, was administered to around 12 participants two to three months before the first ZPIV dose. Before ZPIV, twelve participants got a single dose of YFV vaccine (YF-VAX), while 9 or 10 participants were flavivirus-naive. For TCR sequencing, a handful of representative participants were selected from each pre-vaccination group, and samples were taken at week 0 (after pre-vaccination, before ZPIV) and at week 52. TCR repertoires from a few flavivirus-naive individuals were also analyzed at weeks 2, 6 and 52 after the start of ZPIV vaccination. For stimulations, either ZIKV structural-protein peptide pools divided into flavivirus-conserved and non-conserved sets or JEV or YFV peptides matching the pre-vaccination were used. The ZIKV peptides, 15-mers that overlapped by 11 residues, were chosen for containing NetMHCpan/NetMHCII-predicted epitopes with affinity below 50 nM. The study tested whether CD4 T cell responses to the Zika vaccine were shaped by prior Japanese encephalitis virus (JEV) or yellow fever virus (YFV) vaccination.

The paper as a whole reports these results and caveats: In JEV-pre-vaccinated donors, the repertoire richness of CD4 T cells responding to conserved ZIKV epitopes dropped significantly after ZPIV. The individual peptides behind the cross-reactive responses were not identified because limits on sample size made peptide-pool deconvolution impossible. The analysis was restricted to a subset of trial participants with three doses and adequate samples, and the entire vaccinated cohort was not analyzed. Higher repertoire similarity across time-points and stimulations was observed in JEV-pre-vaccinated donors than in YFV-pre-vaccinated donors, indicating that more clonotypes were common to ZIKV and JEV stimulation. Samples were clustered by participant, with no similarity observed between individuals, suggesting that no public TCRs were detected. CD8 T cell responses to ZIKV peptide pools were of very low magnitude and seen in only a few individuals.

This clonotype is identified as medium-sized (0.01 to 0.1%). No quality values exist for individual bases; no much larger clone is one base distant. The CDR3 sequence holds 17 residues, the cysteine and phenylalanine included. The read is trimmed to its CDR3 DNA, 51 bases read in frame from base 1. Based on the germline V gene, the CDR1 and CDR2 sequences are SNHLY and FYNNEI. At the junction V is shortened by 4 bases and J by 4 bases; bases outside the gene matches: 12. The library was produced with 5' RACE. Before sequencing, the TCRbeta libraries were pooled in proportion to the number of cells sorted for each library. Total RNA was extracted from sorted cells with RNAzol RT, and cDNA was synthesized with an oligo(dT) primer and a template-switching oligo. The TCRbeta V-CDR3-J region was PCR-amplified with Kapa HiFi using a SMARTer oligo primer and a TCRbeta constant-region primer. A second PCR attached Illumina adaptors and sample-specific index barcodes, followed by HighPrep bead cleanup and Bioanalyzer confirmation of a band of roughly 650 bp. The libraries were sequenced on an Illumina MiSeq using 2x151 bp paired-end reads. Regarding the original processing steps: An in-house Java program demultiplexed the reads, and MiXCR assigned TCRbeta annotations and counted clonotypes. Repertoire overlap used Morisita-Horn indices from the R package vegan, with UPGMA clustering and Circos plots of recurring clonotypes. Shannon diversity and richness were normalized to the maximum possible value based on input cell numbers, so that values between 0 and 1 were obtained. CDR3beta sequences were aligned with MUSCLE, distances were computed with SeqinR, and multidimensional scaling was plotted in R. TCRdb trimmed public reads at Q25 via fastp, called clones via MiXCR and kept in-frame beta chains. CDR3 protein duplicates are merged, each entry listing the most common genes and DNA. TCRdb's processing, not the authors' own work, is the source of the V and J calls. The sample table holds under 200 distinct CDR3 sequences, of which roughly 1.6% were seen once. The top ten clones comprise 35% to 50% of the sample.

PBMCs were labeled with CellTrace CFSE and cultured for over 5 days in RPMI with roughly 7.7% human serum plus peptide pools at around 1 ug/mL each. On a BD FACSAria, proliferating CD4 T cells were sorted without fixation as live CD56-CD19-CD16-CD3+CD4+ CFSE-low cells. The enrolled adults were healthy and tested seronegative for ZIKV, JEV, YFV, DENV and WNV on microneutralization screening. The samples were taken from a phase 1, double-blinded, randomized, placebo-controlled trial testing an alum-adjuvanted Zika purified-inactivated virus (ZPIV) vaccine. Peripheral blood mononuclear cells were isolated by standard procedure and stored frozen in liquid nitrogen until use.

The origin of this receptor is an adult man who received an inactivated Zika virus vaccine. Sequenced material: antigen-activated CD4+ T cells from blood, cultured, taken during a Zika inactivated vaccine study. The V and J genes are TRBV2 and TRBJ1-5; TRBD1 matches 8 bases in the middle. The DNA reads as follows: TGTGCCAGCAGTGGAGACTACTTGGGACAGGTAAATCAGCCCCAGCATTTT. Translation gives CASSGDYLGQVNQPQHF. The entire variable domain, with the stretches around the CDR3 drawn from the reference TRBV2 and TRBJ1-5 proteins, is EPEVTQTPSHQVTQMGQEVILRCVPISNHLYFYWYRQILGQKVEFLVSFYNNEISEKSEIFDDQFSVERPDGSNFTLKIRSTKLEDSAMYFCASSGDYLGQVNQPQHFGDGTRLSIL.